This is a list of T cell receptor beta chains from one sample in a study of blood T cell repertoires in COVID-19. Clones were sequenced by immunoSEQ multiplex PCR, and TCRdb holds only the in-frame ones, with some missing. This table holds 250,000 to 300,000 clones, 80% to 90% found once. The source material was PBMCs or T cells enriched from blood (not recorded which). The receptors stem from a man between 18 and 35 years old who had recovered from COVID-19. Each CDR3 is given with its conserved first and last residue. D genes are given only for firm matches. Clone size is not always given. Where it is, it says once, few, many or a class for expanded clones.

V	size	J	D	CDR3	DNA
TRBV19	.	TRBJ2-2	TRBD1	CASSGWAGTGGITGELFF	TGTGCCAGTAGTGGATGGGCGGGGACAGGGGGCATCACCGGGGAGCTGTTTTTT
TRBV19	few	TRBJ1-2	.	CASSMGWGLDGGYTF	TGTGCCAGTAGTATGGGATGGGGACTCGATGGGGGCTACACCTTC
TRBV30	.	TRBJ2-3	.	CAWSTAGPTTYF	TGTGCCTGGAGTACGGCAGGGCCCACCACGTATTTT
TRBV18	once	TRBJ1-1	.	CASSPPSTAVEAFF	TGTGCCAGCTCACCGCCGTCGACAGCCGTTGAAGCTTTCTTT
TRBV10-3	.	TRBJ2-2	.	CAISEARAGELFF	TGTGCCATCAGTGAAGCCCGCGCCGGGGAGCTGTTTTTT
TRBV19	.	TRBJ2-7	.	CASSIRAGNSYEQYF	TGTGCCAGTAGTATCAGGGCAGGGAACTCCTACGAGCAGTACTTC
TRBV5-1	.	TRBJ2-3	TRBD1	CASSLETGGLDTQYF	TGCGCCAGCAGCTTGGAGACAGGGGGGTTGGATACGCAGTATTTT
TRBV3-1/TRBV3-2	.	TRBJ2-2	TRBD1	CASSPGDRAGGELFF	TGTGCCAGCAGCCCAGGGGACAGGGCCGGGGGGGAGCTGTTTTTT
TRBV5-6	.	TRBJ2-5	.	CASSFAAGSQETQYF	TGTGCCAGCAGCTTTGCGGCGGGGAGCCAAGAGACCCAGTACTTC
TRBV3-1/TRBV3-2	.	TRBJ1-6	TRBD1	CASSQGGTANSPLHF	TGTGCCAGCAGCCAAGGCGGGACAGCTAATTCACCCCTCCACTTT
TRBV3-1/TRBV3-2	.	TRBJ2-7	TRBD2	CASSRSSGSGYEQYF	TGTGCCAGCAGCCGGAGTAGCGGGAGCGGGTACGAGCAGTACTTC
TRBV12-3/TRBV12-4	.	TRBJ1-1	.	CASSLQGHTEAFF	TGTGCCAGCAGTTTACAGGGTCACACTGAAGCTTTCTTT
TRBV29-1	.	TRBJ2-5	.	CSVAGDGRETQYF	TGCAGCGTTGCAGGGGACGGGAGGGAGACCCAGTACTTC
TRBV28	once	TRBJ2-3	TRBD2	CASSFTRLLGGLASFPHSTDTQYF	TGTGCCAGCAGTTTCACTCGACTCCTAGGGGGACTAGCGAGTTTTCCCCATAGCACAGATACGCAGTATTTT
TRBV5-4	many	TRBJ2-5	TRBD2	CASSLPRGEETQYF	TGTGCCAGCAGCTTGCCCCGGGGGGAAGAGACCCAGTACTTC
TRBV5-1	.	TRBJ1-2	.	CASSFDTNYGYTF	TGCGCCAGCAGCTTTGACACGAACTATGGCTACACCTTC
TRBV4-1	.	TRBJ2-7	.	CASSQPGYEQYF	TGCGCCAGCAGCCAACCCGGCTACGAGCAGTACTTC
TRBV12-3/TRBV12-4	once	TRBJ2-5	.	CASSLVRETQYF	TGTGCCAGCAGTTTAGTGCGGGAGACCCAGTACTTC
TRBV5-4	.	TRBJ1-6	TRBD1	CASSYGQDYYNSPLHF	TGTGCCAGCAGCTACGGACAGGATTACTATAATTCACCCCTCCACTTT
TRBV11-1	.	TRBJ2-7	.	CASSQARGLYEQYF	TGTGCCAGCAGCCAAGCCAGGGGTCTCTACGAGCAGTACTTC
TRBV28	.	TRBJ1-3	.	CASSLYGLQVSSGNTIYF	TGTGCCAGCAGTTTATACGGGCTACAGGTTAGCTCTGGAAACACCATATATTTT
TRBV3-1/TRBV3-2	.	TRBJ2-5	.	CASSQDRGTGSGETQYF	TGTGCCAGCAGCCAAGATCGAGGGACAGGTAGCGGGGAGACCCAGTACTTC
TRBV6-1	.	TRBJ1-5	.	CASSEAAQRGNQPQHF	TGTGCCAGCAGTGAAGCGGCTCAACGGGGCAATCAGCCCCAGCATTTT
TRBV2	.	TRBJ2-7	.	CASSEEAVAEANTYEQYF	TGTGCCAGCAGTGAAGAGGCAGTTGCGGAGGCTAACACCTACGAGCAGTACTTC
TRBV11-2	.	TRBJ2-4	.	CASSSPGLAKNIQYF	TGTGCCAGCAGCTCCCCGGGACTAGCCAAAAACATTCAGTACTTC
TRBV11-2	.	TRBJ1-4	.	CASSTTPAINEKLFF	TGTGCCAGCAGCACAACCCCCGCAATAAATGAAAAACTGTTTTTT
TRBV29-1	.	TRBJ2-5	.	CSVEDQGQGLGTQYF	TGCAGCGTTGAAGATCAGGGCCAGGGCCTGGGGACCCAGTACTTC
TRBV15	.	TRBJ2-2	.	CATSRGFQSQGGELFF	TGTGCCACCAGCAGAGGCTTCCAGAGCCAGGGCGGGGAGCTGTTTTTT
TRBV30	.	TRBJ2-7	.	CAWSKGDSSYSYEQYF	TGTGCCTGGAGTAAAGGCGACAGCTCATACTCCTACGAGCAGTACTTC
TRBV10-3	.	TRBJ1-5	.	CAIAQGLSFDQPQHF	TGTGCCATCGCCCAGGGACTTTCTTTCGATCAGCCCCAGCATTTT
TRBV5-4	.	TRBJ1-1	.	CASSAPPRGLDTEAFF	TGTGCCAGCAGCGCGCCGCCCAGGGGATTGGACACTGAAGCTTTCTTT
TRBV5-4	.	TRBJ2-7	.	CASSLSQGTASYEQYF	TGTGCCAGCAGCTTATCTCAGGGGACGGCGTCCTACGAGCAGTACTTC
TRBV11-3	.	TRBJ2-7	.	CASSLGYGVEQYF	TGTGCCAGCAGCTTAGGGTACGGGGTCGAGCAGTACTTC
TRBV28	.	TRBJ2-7	TRBD2	CASSGRGLADAYEQYF	TGTGCCAGCAGTGGGCGGGGACTAGCGGACGCCTACGAGCAGTACTTC
TRBV28	few	TRBJ1-4	TRBD1	CASSSSGTGGEKLFF	TGTGCCAGCAGTTCTTCCGGGACAGGGGGCGAAAAACTGTTTTTT
TRBV29-1	.	TRBJ2-5	.	CSVGRFQETQYF	TGCAGCGTTGGGAGGTTTCAAGAGACCCAGTACTTC
TRBV27	.	TRBJ1-1	.	CASSLSYTGNTEAFF	TGTGCCAGCAGTTTATCGTACACAGGCAACACTGAAGCTTTCTTT
TRBV3-1/TRBV3-2	once	TRBJ2-1	.	CASSPTQGRGEQFF	TGTGCCAGCAGCCCTACCCAGGGTAGGGGTGAGCAGTTCTTC
TRBV28	.	TRBJ2-1	TRBD1	CASSPPDRDGNEQFF	TGTGCCAGCAGTCCCCCGGACAGGGACGGGAATGAGCAGTTCTTC
TRBV11-3	.	TRBJ2-7	TRBD2	CASSFGNSGRSSYEQYF	TGTGCCAGCAGCTTTGGTAATAGCGGGAGGAGCTCCTACGAGCAGTACTTC
TRBV28	.	TRBJ2-1	TRBD2	CASSSRGLAGVNEQFF	TGTGCCAGCAGTTCGAGAGGGCTAGCGGGAGTCAATGAGCAGTTCTTC
TRBV7-2	.	TRBJ2-7	TRBD2	CASSLQAGSSYEQYF	TGTGCCAGCAGCCTCCAAGCGGGGAGCTCCTACGAGCAGTACTTC
TRBV21-1	many	TRBJ2-5	.	CASSKVGRYF	TGTGCCAGCAGCAAAGTTGGCCGGTACTTC
TRBV7-2	.	TRBJ2-1	.	CASSGQDQNEQFF	TGTGCCAGCAGCGGACAAGATCAAAATGAGCAGTTCTTC
TRBV30	.	TRBJ2-3	TRBD2	CAWSTRSSGSTDTQYF	TGTGCCTGGAGTACTCGGTCTAGCGGGAGCACAGATACGCAGTATTTT
TRBV19	.	TRBJ2-7	TRBD2	CASSFASGGAHEQYF	TGTGCCAGTAGTTTCGCTAGCGGGGGGGCCCACGAGCAGTACTTC
TRBV6-5	.	TRBJ1-4	.	CASSGRGKEKLFF	TGTGCCAGCAGCGGACGGGGAAAGGAAAAACTGTTTTTT
TRBV3-1/TRBV3-2	few	TRBJ2-5	TRBD2	CASSQGPGLAQETQYF	TGTGCCAGCAGCCAAGGCCCGGGACTAGCGCAAGAGACCCAGTACTTC
TRBV10-2	.	TRBJ2-4	TRBD2	CASSEAYGLAGKNIQYF	TGCGCCAGCAGTGAGGCCTACGGACTAGCGGGGAAAAACATTCAGTACTTC
TRBV19	.	TRBJ1-5	.	CASSSWGGSNQPQHF	TGTGCCAGTAGTTCCTGGGGGGGTAGCAATCAGCCCCAGCATTTT
TRBV27	.	TRBJ1-5	.	CASSSGPELSQPQHF	TGTGCCAGCAGTTCAGGCCCTGAACTGTCTCAGCCCCAGCATTTT
TRBV23-1	.	TRBJ1-6	TRBD1	CASSRGFDDRDPSPLHF	TGCGCCAGCAGTCGCGGCTTTGACGACAGGGATCCTTCACCCCTCCACTTT